This T cell receptor (beta chain) originates from a study of cytomegalovirus exposure and HLA in healthy donors (TCRdb year 2017). Notes on the research overall: In an earlier analysis of under 750 of the donors, approximately 260 Gb of sequence data and some 100 million unique TCR beta sequences from some 170 million T cells were reported. The study aimed to test whether signatures of past pathogen exposure could be identified by cataloging public T cell receptors. Typing coverage differed by locus: A, B, C, DRB1 and DQB1 were typed in roughly 620-630 donors, DQA1 in 522, DPA1 in over 600, and DPB1 in roughly 470. Donor age, sex, ethnicity and CMV serostatus were collected together with the repertoire data. Among around 400 genotyped donors of the cohort, an average of about 220,000 unique TCR beta nucleotide sequences was sequenced per donor, of which about 20% were non-productive. Several DR-DQ haplotypes were handled as single units for association and clustering because linkage in the cohort was strong. A later genetic analysis used genome-wide SNP genotypes for about 65% of the 666 donors, treating that subset as a discovery cohort. In a later analysis, previously published TCR beta repertoires from 666 donors were re-analyzed and high-resolution HLA genotyping was added so that TCR occurrence patterns could be studied. Among the approximately 420 genotyped donors, around 81% belonged to the genetic ancestry cluster associated with self-reported Caucasian donors. All discovery cohort repertoires had been generated using a single sequencing platform. An earlier analysis of some 600 of the donors applied high-throughput TCR beta sequencing to assess whether each TCR beta V gene segment acted as functional or pseudogenic. Class I and class II HLA loci were covered by the typing at four-digit resolution. The study used immunosequencing to profile the T cell repertoires of more than 650 subjects and linked those repertoires to cytomegalovirus serostatus. Along with the approximately 700-subject first cohort, a separate validation cohort of around 110 different subjects was used. The study combined high-throughput TCR immunosequencing, statistical association of individual TCRs with disease status, and machine learning to predict cytomegalovirus infection status. An early release covering some 640 HLA-typed donors comprised approximately 300 gigabases of sequencing data and about 90 million unique TCR sequences. The later analysis used no new phenotypic data to find candidate immune exposures, relying instead on TCR beta sequences and their occurrence across donors.

Results the study describes overall, beyond this receptor: Most TCR sequences were observed very rarely across donors, whereas some public TCRs were present in many individuals. According to a later analysis, most CMV-associated TCR beta chains appeared to be HLA-restricted, and the HLA associations seemed to be driven largely by CMV exposure. According to a later analysis, parvovirus B19, influenza, CMV and Epstein-Barr virus appeared linked to several top co-occurrence clusters. The study listed 150 to 200 TCR beta chains as associated with cytomegalovirus. The classifier was reported to diagnose cytomegalovirus status with high specificity and sensitivity in both the original cohort and the validation cohort. Because some donors lacked HLA typing at each locus, the association tests relied only on the typed subset. A further reported finding was that TCR beta sequences accurately predicted the HLA-A and HLA-B alleles for most subjects in the first cohort. A cluster of highly shared sequence variants was judged likely to be a technical artifact of the sequencing pipeline. A few of the identified cytomegalovirus-associated TCR beta chains were confirmed in vitro to be specific for cytomegalovirus antigens. At a false discovery rate of 0.05, a later analysis linked 16,951 TCR beta sequences to specific HLA alleles. The authors suggested that the approach could potentially be generalized to other disease states and immunological phenotypes. Assigning TCR associations to individual alleles was difficult when HLA alleles, especially DR and DQ, strongly co-occurred. The only immune exposure information available for the cohort was CMV serostatus. An earlier analysis of roughly 570 of the donors showed that most TCR beta V segments appeared in productive rearrangements either about 87% or about 30% of the time, which broadly matched IMGT annotations. Only TCR beta chains were sequenced in this cohort, and the absence of alpha or paired-chain data limited detectable features. A later genetic analysis associated a missense DCLRE1C variant with V-gene and J-gene trimming of TCR beta chains, and an independent cohort replicated the association. Compared with equally common non-associated chains, HLA-associated TCR beta chains in a later analysis were more clonally expanded and had lower generation probabilities. Correlated functional status among segregating V segments might be attributable to linkage disequilibrium, but an unknown experimental factor could not be ruled out. Sequencing depth was assumed to be roughly uniform across donors in the presence/absence analyses, though that assumption may not hold. Because the 87-base-pair reads could not distinguish some IMGT-functional V segments, including TRBV6-2 and TRBV6-3, those segments were excluded. In a later analysis, the rate of TCR association differed among HLA loci, with DRB1 alleles having the most associated TCRs and HLA-C alleles having the fewest. Compared with the approximately 670-donor mean, donors in an Asian-associated ancestry cluster had fewer N-insertions in productive TCRs, according to a later genetic analysis. Because counts were too low, approximately 15 rarely observed V segments, including chromosome 9 orphons, were excluded from the earlier analysis of several hundred of the donors.

Library preparation employed the immunoSEQ multiplex PCR assay. For the multiplex PCR, a mixture combining 60 forward primers for TCR Vbeta segments and 13 reverse primers for TCR Jbeta segments was used. Amplification of the CDR3 region of rearranged TCR beta genes was performed with a multiplex PCR assay on genomic DNA. The amplified TCR beta libraries were sequenced on the Illumina HiSeq System as 87-base-pair reads. The study's processing was this. A later analysis counted about 80 million unique TCR beta chains across the 500 to 850 repertoires, and some 11 million of these chains were shared by at least two donors. To remove PCR and sequencing errors, raw reads were error-corrected and collapsed into unique sequences using a nearest-neighbor algorithm that merged closely related sequences. CDR3 sequences were aligned to IMGT reference sequences to assign V, D and J gene segments. For a sequence to be retained, a match of at least six nucleotides to both a V gene segment and a J gene segment was required. A rearrangement counted as productive if the CDR3 had no stop codons and remained in frame with V and J, and every other rearrangement counted as non-productive. CDR3 was defined according to IMGT convention as the region running from the second conserved V-encoded cysteine to the conserved J-encoded phenylalanine. The earlier analysis of 587 of the donors excluded sequences that lacked an unambiguous match to a single V gene segment. In an earlier analysis of about 590 of the donors, a V segment was called functional when productive rearrangements were above 56.7%, and segregating when the standard deviation between donors exceeded 5%. A statistical classification framework was developed to diagnose cytomegalovirus status using the catalog of TCR beta chain sequences. In a later analysis, TCR nucleotide sequences were compared against IMGT/GENE-DB human TR gene sequences so that V and J genes could be assigned. The TCRdist pipeline was used in a later analysis to assign CDR3 sequences and most-parsimonious VDJ recombination scenarios. In a later analysis, every TCR beta chain was defined by the combination of its CDR3 amino acid sequence and its V-gene family, and reads without a unique V-gene family were dropped. A later analysis removed several hundred highly shared, low-generation-probability nucleotide sequences to deal with suspected cross-contamination and a sequencing artifact. For each public chain, a later analysis derived a clonal expansion index from normalized ranks of inferred template counts within each repertoire. In a later analysis, generation probabilities were computed using a VDJ recombination model fitted to out-of-frame rearrangements, and the results were checked against IGoR. Hypergeometric tests were used in a later analysis to score TCR-TCR, TCR-HLA and TCR-CMV co-occurrence, with a repertoire-size bias correction applied to the TCR pairs. False discovery rates were estimated in a later analysis by permuting HLA or CMV assignments 20 times. In a later analysis, co-occurring TCRs were grouped with DBSCAN, and TCRdist sequence similarity was added when clustering was performed within HLA-allele-positive subsets. Co-occurrence clustering excluded repertoires with fewer than 30,000 or more than 120,000 public chains, plus five with anomalous nucleotide sharing. Entries here come from immuneACCESS through TCRdb and include only in-frame sequences with V and J called. Some clones fail to appear in such tables; in the studies checked, an unresolved V gene covers under half of the shortfall, and the cause of the remainder is unknown. The DNA was the basis for D and trimming; V, J and clone size are from that table. Here the sample has almost 200,000 clones; roughly 83% occur a single time. Approximately 0.36% of the sample belongs to the ten largest clones.

The cohort was made up of roughly 670 healthy bone marrow donors. Cohort members were all nominally healthy when sampled, although unrecorded immune exposures were likely present. The donor was CMV seropositive and was included in the group of 250 to 350 seropositive cohort members. Each donor provided a peripheral blood sample, and peripheral blood mononuclear cells were used for TCR beta sequencing. The Qiagen DNeasy Blood Extraction Kit was used to extract genomic DNA from the blood cell samples. Taken from the germline V gene, the CDR1 and CDR2 loops are MNHEY and SVGAGI. Trimming costs V 6 bases and J 5 bases, and their ends lie 10 bases apart. The CDR3 covers 12 residues, taking in both the cysteine and the phenylalanine. The CDR3 DNA has 36 bases and is translated from base 1. On this clone itself: Its antigen is still unknown. Within one base of it there is no much larger clone, and no base qualities were kept.

The TCR originated in a male donor in good health and CMV-seropositive. The V and J segments used are TRBV6-5 and TRBJ1-1, with no confident D gene call. Source material: PBMCs. The CDR3 reads CASSEAWTEAFF. The nucleotide sequence reads TGTGCCAGCAGCGAAGCTTGGACTGAAGCTTTCTTT.